This TCR beta chain was retrieved from a study of blood T cell repertoires in COVID-19. As for the study in general: Some COVID-19 samples were acute and others convalescent; all came from the United States, Italy and Spain.

CDR1 MNHEY and CDR2 SVGAGI come from the germline V gene. The CDR3 runs to 13 residues. Trimming cost V 0 bases and J 6 bases, with 9 bases left between them. TCRdb's table, derived via immunoSEQ multiplex PCR, lists solely in-frame clones and lacks some. This table holds 150,000 to 200,000 clones, about 86% found once. This receptor was taken from a woman between 18 and 30 years old who had recovered from COVID-19. Sequenced sample: peripheral blood. The J gene is TRBJ2-7, the V gene TRBV6-5; D perhaps matches TRBD2 (5 bases). The CDR3 sequence is CASSYSSRGEQYV. For the CDR3, the DNA is TGTGCCAGCAGTTACTCGAGTCGGGGCGAGCAGTACGTC.